Each of the 29 T cell receptor beta chains below was sequenced from the same sample in a study of cytomegalovirus exposure and HLA in healthy donors. In the PCR, 60 Vbeta and 13 Jbeta primers were used. Assay: immunoSEQ multiplex PCR; the TCRdb copy retains only in-frame clones and omits some. The data show about 130,000 clones, with roughly 70% seen just once and roughly 3.1% held by the top ten. Sequencing was done on a sample of PBMCs. The receptors were sampled from a man aged 30 to 39 in good health and CMV-seronegative.

V usage is TRBV6-5 and J usage is TRBJ2-7; no reliable D call. This CDR3 region has 13 residues. V was cut by 0 bases and J by 2 bases, with 5 bases left in between. The germline V gene has CDR1 MNHEY and CDR2 SVGAGI. The CDR3 nucleotides are TGTGCCAGCAGTTACTCGAGGCCCTACGAGCAGTACTTC. It is translated as CASSYSRPYEQYF.

This sequence joins TRBV10-3 and TRBJ2-7, with 10 bases identical to TRBD1. Germline V CDR1 and CDR2: ENHRY, SYGVKD. The CDR3 is made up of 14 amino acids. V lost 10 bases, J lost 2 bases, and 8 bases stayed unmatched. DNA for the CDR3: TGTGCCAGCTTGCTAGGACAGGGGGCCTACGAGCAGTACTTC. Translating it yields CASLLGQGAYEQYF.

This chain joins TRBV7-3 and TRBJ2-1; a weak D match, TRBD2 (6 bases). V dropped 6 bases and J dropped 5 bases, with 14 bases sitting between them. Germline V gene data show CDR1 as SGHTA and CDR2 as FQGTGA. CDR3 size: 14 residues. This CDR3 is CASRRDYSDNEQFF. The CDR3 nucleotides read TGTGCCAGCAGGCGGGATTATTCAGACAATGAGCAGTTCTTC.

This clone has a handful of counts. This chain joins TRBV5-1 and TRBJ1-5; 8 nucleotides agree with TRBD1. The trim removed 4 bases at V and 2 bases at J, leaving 5 bases unmatched. CDR1 is SGHRS and CDR2 is YFSETQ in the germline V gene. The CDR3 is 15 amino acids. The CDR3 is CASSVSTGGNQPQHF. DNA for the CDR3: TGCGCCAGCAGCGTGTCGACAGGGGGCAATCAGCCCCAGCATTTT.

The chain joins TRBV5-6 to TRBJ2-7, with 7 bases that match TRBD1. The CDR3 has 13 amino acids. Trimming at V came to 7 bases and at J to 2 bases, leaving 6 bases not matched to a gene. Germline values: CDR1 SGHDT, CDR2 YYEEEE. The CDR3 DNA is TGTGCCAGCCTAGGGGGCTACCCCTACGAGCAGTACTTC. The encoded protein is CASLGGYPYEQYF. Combining the CDR3 with reference TRBV5-6 and TRBJ2-7 gives the whole variable domain DAGVTQSPTHLIKTRGQQVTLRCSPKSGHDTVSWYQQALGQGPQFIFQYYEEEERQRGNFPDRFSGHQFPNYSSELNVNALLLGDSALYLCASLGGYPYEQYFGPGTRLTVT.

The rearrangement uses TRBV6-4 and TRBJ2-5; 8 bases match TRBD1. The CDR3 is 14 amino acids. CDR1 and CDR2 (germline): MRHNA, SNTAGT. V lost 6 bases, J lost 4 bases, and 7 bases stayed unmatched. The CDR3 region is CASSPGGTGETQYF. The CDR3 DNA is TGTGCCAGCAGCCCCGGCGGGACAGGAGAGACCCAGTACTTC.

The rearrangement links TRBV27 to TRBJ2-7; TRBD1 agrees at 11 bases. In germline, CDR1 is MNHEY, CDR2 SMNVEV (reference sequence). The CDR3 spans 16 residues. The V segment lost 2 bases and the J segment 3 bases; nucleotides outside the gene matches: 6. CDR3 residues: CASSLIIGTGGYEQYF. The CDR3 DNA sequence: TGTGCCAGCAGTTTAATTATCGGGACAGGGGGCTACGAGCAGTACTTC.

CDR3 amino acids: CASSVGQGASETQYF. The CDR3 DNA reads TGTGCCAGCAGTGTGGGACAGGGGGCGAGTGAGACCCAGTACTTC. The rearrangement joins TRBV25-1 to TRBJ2-5; 12 bases match TRBD1. Germline CDR1 reads MGHDK; CDR2 reads SYGVNS. Trimming at V came to 4 bases and at J to 5 bases, leaving 5 bases not matched to a gene. The CDR3 sequence is 15 residues long.

J is TRBJ1-3 and V is TRBV16; D remains unclear. Between the trimmed V and J ends, which lost 4 bases and 0 bases, there was a span of 16 bases. CDR3 length equals 17 residues. Germline CDR1 KGHSY, CDR2 FQNENV. CDR3 bases: TGTGCCAGCAGCCCTAGACTCACGGGTCACTCTGGAAACACCATATATTTT. This gives the protein CASSPRLTGHSGNTIYF.

V gene TRBV29-1 combines with J gene TRBJ1-1, with D possibly TRBD1 on 6 matching bases. The CDR3 loop spans 17 amino acids. Germline V gene sequence: CDR1 SQVTM, CDR2 ANQGSEA. The V end was cut by 4 bases, the J end by 0 bases, with 21 bases between. The chain's CDR3 is CSVGGVLQGKLNTEAFF. The CDR3 coding sequence is TGCAGCGTTGGGGGAGTACTACAGGGAAAATTGAACACTGAAGCTTTCTTT.

This clone was detected only once. The chain combines TRBV18 with TRBJ1-1; no definite D call. The V gene's germline CDR1 is KGHSH and CDR2 LQKENI. Between the trimmed V and J ends, which lost 6 bases and 0 bases, there was a span of 8 bases. The CDR3 consists of 13 residues. CDR3 in DNA: TGTGCCAGCTCGTCGGACTTGAACACTGAAGCTTTCTTT. Translated, it gives CASSSDLNTEAFF.

The chain has TRBV6-6 and TRBJ1-4; no definite D call. CDR3 length: 13 residues. In germline, CDR1 is MNHNY, CDR2 SVGAGI (reference sequence). Trimming pared 2 bases from V and 8 bases from J, leaving 9 bases between. The CDR3 protein is CASSYARREKLFF. DNA of the CDR3: TGTGCCAGCAGTTACGCTAGAAGGGAAAAACTGTTTTTT.

The V and J genes are TRBV18 and TRBJ1-1, with TRBD1 as a possible D gene (6 bases). CDR3 length: 16 amino acids. Germline V lookup: CDR1 KGHSH, CDR2 LQKENI. Trimming took 6 bases from V and 1 from J, leaving 18 bases between them. CDR3 DNA: TGTGCCAGCTCCCCCATCCGGGACACAAAGAACACTGAAGCTTTCTTT. This translates into CASSPIRDTKNTEAFF.

The chain employs TRBV14 and TRBJ2-1; 13 positions agree with TRBD2. Trimming at V came to 5 bases and at J to 0 bases, leaving 10 bases not matched to a gene. The CDR3 covers 19 residues. CDR1 SGHDN and CDR2 FVKESK come from the germline V gene. This CDR3 reads CASSSRTSGGVSSYNEQFF. CDR3 nucleotide sequence: TGTGCCAGCAGCTCCCGGACTAGCGGGGGTGTTAGCTCCTACAATGAGCAGTTCTTC.

This chain connects TRBV10-3 to TRBJ1-5, with D tentatively TRBD1 (5 bases). V was trimmed by 10 bases and J by 5 bases, leaving 18 bases between them. The length of the CDR3 is 14 residues. Germline V gene lookup returns CDR1 ENHRY and CDR2 SYGVKD. The DNA for the CDR3 is TGTGCCACCAATCTACAGGAAGGGTATCAGCCCCAGCATTTT. Its translation: CATNLQEGYQPQHF.

The CDR3 DNA is TGTGCCAGCAGCGAGGCGTTGGGGGGAGAGACCCAGTACTTC. Residues: CASSEALGGETQYF. The J gene is TRBJ2-5, the V gene TRBV2, with TRBD2 as a possible D gene (6 bases). V lost 6 bases and J lost 4, with 15 bases in between. The CDR3 runs 14 residues. Germline CDR1 and CDR2: SNHLY and FYNNEI.

This clone has just one count. This chain joins TRBV29-1 and TRBJ2-7; a possible D gene is TRBD1 (6 bases). CDR1 and CDR2 from the germline V gene are SQVTM and ANQGSEA. Trimming left V 7 bases short and J 3 bases short, with 19 bases between. This CDR3 has 14 residues. In DNA, the CDR3 is TGCAGCGCCCAGACAGGATGGAACCTCTACGAGCAGTACTTC. It translates to CSAQTGWNLYEQYF.

The chain joins TRBV2 to TRBJ2-3; 8 positions match TRBD2. V was pared by 8 bases and J by 3 bases, with 7 bases of the junction left unmatched. Germline CDR1 is SNHLY and CDR2 is FYNNEI. CDR3 length: 14 amino acids. The CDR3 DNA reads as TGTGCCAGCGGGACTAGGATTTTTACAGATACGCAGTATTTT. This codes for CASGTRIFTDTQYF.

This sequence joins TRBV4-1 and TRBJ2-7; tentative D call: TRBD2 (6 bases). Per germline, CDR1 MGHRA and CDR2 YSYEKL. The CDR3 runs 16 residues. The V end lost 2 bases, the J end lost 3 bases, and 17 bases lay between the germline ends. CDR3: CASSQLASGEFYEQYF. The CDR3, as DNA: TGCGCCAGCAGCCAATTGGCGTCGGGGGAATTCTACGAGCAGTACTTC.

The chain carries TRBV6-5 and TRBJ1-2; 7 bases map to TRBD1. V lost 6 bases, J lost 8 bases, and 12 bases stayed unmatched. This CDR3 is built from 14 residues. The germline CDR1 and CDR2 sequences are MNHEY and SVGAGI. The CDR3 coding sequence is TGTGCCAGCAGAAAACCCAGGGGGGCGGGGGGCTACACCTTC. This translates into CASRKPRGAGGYTF.

The chain is built from TRBV4-3 and TRBJ2-7; D might be TRBD2 (6 bases). With 0 bases removed from V and 7 bases from J, the gap between germline ends came to 16 bases. The CDR3 consists of 15 residues. Germline-derived CDR1 and CDR2 are LGHNA and YSLEER. The CDR3: CASSQDAGGRREQYF. CDR3 coding DNA: TGCGCCAGCAGCCAAGATGCCGGGGGTAGGAGGGAGCAGTACTTC.

This clone has only a few counts. The chain has TRBV6-5 and TRBJ1-3; D not certain. This CDR3 contains 16 residues. CDR1 MNHEY and CDR2 SVGAGI come from the germline V gene. Trimming took 0 bases from V and 0 from J, leaving 9 bases between them. CDR3 amino acids: CASSYSIESSGNTIYF. CDR3 sequence (DNA): TGTGCCAGCAGTTACTCGATTGAGTCCTCTGGAAACACCATATATTTT.

CDR3 DNA sequence: TGTGCCAGCAGTGATCGGGATGGACAGATGATTCAGTACTTC. Its translation is CASSDRDGQMIQYF. The chain links TRBV6-5 to TRBJ2-4; weak D call: TRBD1 (6 bases). Germline-derived CDR1 and CDR2 are MNHEY and SVGAGI. V lost 5 bases to trimming and J lost 10 bases, with 18 bases between them. The CDR3 sequence is 14 residues long.

For the CDR3, the DNA is TGCGCCAGCAGCTTGGGAGCGGGAGACACCGGGGAGCTGTTTTTT. Protein sequence: CASSLGAGDTGELFF. The chain combines TRBV5-1 with TRBJ2-2; 8 bases line up with TRBD2. V lost 0 bases, J lost 3 bases, and 1 base stayed unmatched. The CDR3 spans 15 residues. The germline V gene has CDR1 SGHRS and CDR2 YFSETQ.

As to this clone: Mismatch with germline at one junction end may stem from a read error. This chain joins TRBV6-6 and TRBJ2-7, with D tentatively TRBD1 (5 bases). The CDR3 covers 12 residues. From germline, CDR1 is MNHNY and CDR2 SVGAGI (reference sequence). In nucleotides, the CDR3 is TGTGCCTGCAGTTATGGGGCCCTCGAGCAGTACTTC. This translates into CACSYGALEQYF.

The rearrangement links TRBV6-6 to TRBJ1-1; D gene ambiguous. CDR1 is MNHNY and CDR2 is SVGAGI in the germline V gene (reference sequence). The CDR3 extends over 15 amino acids. The V gene lost 2 bases and the J gene lost 1 base, with 11 bases spanning the gap. Written as DNA, the CDR3 is TGTGCCAGCAGTTACAAGGCCAGGCAGAACACTGAAGCTTTCTTT. It encodes CASSYKARQNTEAFF.

The chain employs TRBV28 and TRBJ2-2; 10 bases are a match to TRBD2. V lost 5 bases to trimming and J lost 6 bases; unmatched junction nucleotides: 9. The CDR3 extends over 16 amino acids. Germline V CDR1 and CDR2: MDHEN, SYDVKM. The CDR3 protein is CASSAGGLARAGELFF. CDR3 coding DNA: TGTGCCAGCAGTGCGGGGGGACTAGCGAGGGCCGGGGAGCTGTTTTTT.

This clone has a handful of counts. V gene TRBV6-5 combines with J gene TRBJ1-1; possible D gene TRBD1, 6 bases. V was trimmed by 0 bases and J by 7 bases, leaving 12 bases between them. CDR1 and CDR2 from the germline V gene are MNHEY and SVGAGI. There are 14 residues in the CDR3. This CDR3 reads CASSYSATGLEAFF. In DNA, the CDR3 is TGTGCCAGCAGTTACTCTGCTACAGGGCTTGAAGCTTTCTTT.

The CDR3 DNA reads TGTGCCAGCAGCTTAGAGGTACACAGGGGGAATCAGCCCCAGCATTTT. Its protein product is CASSLEVHRGNQPQHF. The rearrangement links TRBV7-6 to TRBJ1-5, with 8 bases aligning to TRBD1. CDR1 is SGHVS, CDR2 FNYEAQ, per germline. There are 16 residues in the CDR3. Trimming removed 1 base from V and 4 bases from J; junction bases left unmatched: 6.